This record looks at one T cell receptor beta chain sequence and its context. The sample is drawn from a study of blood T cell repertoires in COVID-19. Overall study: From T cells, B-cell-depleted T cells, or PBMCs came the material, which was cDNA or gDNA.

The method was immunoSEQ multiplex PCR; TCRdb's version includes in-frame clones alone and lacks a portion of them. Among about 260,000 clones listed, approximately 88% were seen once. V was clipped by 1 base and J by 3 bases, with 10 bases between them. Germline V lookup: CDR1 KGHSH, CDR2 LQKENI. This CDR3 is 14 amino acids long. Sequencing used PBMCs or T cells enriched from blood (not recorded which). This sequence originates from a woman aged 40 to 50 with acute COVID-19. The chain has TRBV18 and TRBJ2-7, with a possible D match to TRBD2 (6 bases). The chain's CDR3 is CASSPRSTSYEQYF. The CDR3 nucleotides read TGTGCCAGCTCACCACGCTCGACTAGCTACGAGCAGTACTTC.